This passage covers 27 T cell receptor beta chains from one sample sequenced in a study of response to subunit inactivated influenza vaccine. TCRdb used MiXCR to reprocess the RT-PCR reads, holding one entry per CDR3 protein. The sample has 500,000 or so distinct CDR3 sequences, approximately 15% seen once. The sequenced sample was CD4+ T cells sorted from PBMCs, obtained roughly 24 months after vaccination. The source is a man in his fifties or sixties who received an inactivated influenza vaccine.

The CDR3 protein is CASRLRGPGANVLTF. In nucleotides, the CDR3 is TGTGCCAGCAGGCTCAGGGGTCCCGGGGCCAACGTCCTGACTTTC. V is TRBV27 and J is TRBJ2-6; possibly TRBD1 for D (6 bases). V was shortened by 6 bases and J by 4 bases, with 13 bases between the two germline ends. The germline V gene has CDR1 MNHEY and CDR2 SMNVEV (reference sequence). CDR3 length: 15 amino acids. Full variable domain (outside the CDR3, taken from reference TRBV27 and TRBJ2-6): EAQVTQNPRYLITVTGKKLTVTCSQNMNHEYMSWYRQDPGLGLRQIYYSMNVEVTDKGDVPEGYKVSRKEKRNFPLILESPSPNQTSLYFCASRLRGPGANVLTFGAGSRLTVL.

This clonotype came up many times. The chain carries TRBV20-1 and TRBJ2-1; D unclear. The V and J ends lost 6 bases and 1 base respectively, with 10 bases between them. The V gene's germline CDR1 is DFQATT and CDR2 SNEGSKA (reference sequence). The CDR3 runs 13 residues. The CDR3 loop reads CSAPVGSYNEQFF. In DNA, the CDR3 is TGCAGTGCGCCTGTGGGTTCCTACAATGAGCAGTTCTTC.

V is TRBV24-1 and J is TRBJ1-5; the D gene is possibly TRBD1 (5 bases). CDR3 length: 15 amino acids. The ends were cut back, 3 bases at V and 3 bases at J, with 11 bases in the middle. Germline loops: CDR1 KGHDR, CDR2 SFDVKD. DNA for the CDR3: TGTGCCACCAGTGATCGGGCAGGGCCCAATCAGCCCCAGCATTTT. It codes for CATSDRAGPNQPQHF.

At least ten counts were recorded for this clonotype. V and J are TRBV4-3 and TRBJ2-2; 9 bases line up with TRBD2. CDR1 and CDR2 (germline): LGHNA, YSLEER. J lost 3 bases, V lost 1 base, and 0 bases had no gene match. The CDR3 covers 15 residues. In nucleotides, the CDR3 is TGCGCCAGCAGCCAAGGACTAGCGGACACCGGGGAGCTGTTTTTT. As protein: CASSQGLADTGELFF.

The chain couples TRBV7-2 to TRBJ2-4; TRBD2 matches 13 bases. The CDR3 extends over 15 amino acids. The germline V gene encodes CDR1 SGHTA and CDR2 FQGNSA. The V and J ends lost 4 bases and 6 bases, in that order; junction bases with no gene match: 3. CDR3 sequence reads: CASSSGLAGLNIQYF. As DNA, the CDR3 is TGTGCCAGCAGCTCGGGACTAGCGGGGTTAAACATTCAGTACTTC.

A few counts support this clonotype. CDR3 amino acids: CASSLSTGLTDTQYF. The CDR3 DNA is TGTGCCAGCAGCTTAAGTACGGGACTCACAGATACGCAGTATTTT. The chain carries TRBV7-2 and TRBJ2-3, with a possible D match to TRBD2 (6 bases). The CDR3 is 15 residues long. The germline gives CDR1 SGHTA, CDR2 FQGNSA. V dropped 2 bases and J dropped 2 bases, with 11 bases sitting between them. Based on the CDR3 plus reference TRBV7-2 and TRBJ2-3, the full variable domain is GAGVSQSPSNKVTEKGKDVELRCDPISGHTALYWYRQSLGQGLEFLIYFQGNSAPDKSGLPSDRFSAERTGGSVSTLTIQRTQQEDSAVYLCASSLSTGLTDTQYFGPGTRLTVL.

The rearrangement uses TRBV6-2 or TRBV6-3 and TRBJ2-5; 7 positions agree with TRBD2. Germline loops: CDR1 MNHEY, CDR2 SVGEGT. The CDR3 has 17 amino acids. V lost 0 bases to trimming and J lost 8 bases; unmatched junction nucleotides: 15. The CDR3 nucleotides are TGTGCCAGCAGTTACTCGAAGGTAACTAGCGAGCCAAGAACCCAGTACTTC. Translation: CASSYSKVTSEPRTQYF.

The V and J genes are TRBV7-9 and TRBJ2-2; the D call may be TRBD1 or TRBD2 (5 bases each). The CDR3 has 16 amino acids. Trimming pared 7 bases from V and 8 bases from J, leaving 23 bases between. The germline V gene encodes CDR1 SEHNR and CDR2 FQNEAQ (reference sequence). The CDR3 nucleotides read TGTGCCAGCACCTTTACCGCGGGCAGGGTATCAGGGGAGCTGTTTTTT. Translated: CASTFTAGRVSGELFF.

This clonotype was seen at least ten times. The chain uses TRBV12-3 or TRBV12-4 and TRBJ2-7, with D tentatively TRBD2 (5 bases). The CDR3 is made up of 14 amino acids. V was shortened by 2 bases and J by 0 bases, with 8 bases between the two germline ends. The CDR3 DNA is TGTGCCAGCAGTTTACGAGGGATCTCCTACGAGCAGTACTTC. It is translated as CASSLRGISYEQYF.

This clonotype came up a few times. This rearrangement joins TRBV20-1 to TRBJ1-3; 7 bases line up with TRBD1. This CDR3 has 16 amino acids. Trimming removed 2 bases from V and 2 bases from J; junction bases left unmatched: 9. Germline lookup yields CDR1 DFQATT and CDR2 SNEGSKA (reference sequence). CDR3 bases: TGCAGTGCTAGAAACCACGACAGGGCGGCTGGAAACACCATATATTTT. This encodes CSARNHDRAAGNTIYF.

This clonotype occurred a few times. V is TRBV19 and J is TRBJ1-5; 9 bases fit TRBD1. V shed 4 bases, J shed 0 bases, and the junction held 13 bases outside the gene matches. The length of the CDR3 is 19 residues. CDR1 LNHDA and CDR2 SQIVND come from the germline V gene (reference sequence). CDR3 nucleotides: TGTGCCAGTAGTAGAAATTCCGGGACAGGGACCTATAGCAATCAGCCCCAGCATTTT. As protein: CASSRNSGTGTYSNQPQHF.

A few counts support this clonotype. The chain employs TRBV12-3 or TRBV12-4 and TRBJ2-7; 8 positions match TRBD1. This CDR3 has 14 amino acids. Trimming at V came to 6 bases and at J to 5 bases, leaving 9 bases not matched to a gene. DNA of the CDR3: TGTGCCAGCAGACGAAGACAGGGGTCCCACGAGCAGTACTTC. Translation gives CASRRRQGSHEQYF.

At least ten counts were recorded for this clonotype. The chain is built from TRBV7-2 and TRBJ1-1; tentatively, D is TRBD1 (6 bases). CDR1 is SGHTA and CDR2 is FQGNSA in the germline V gene. V was trimmed by 3 bases and J by 3 bases, leaving 17 bases between them. The CDR3 covers 16 residues. The CDR3 DNA sequence: TGTGCCAGCAGCTTTGCTTTCGGGGGCCCACACACTGAAGCTTTCTTT. Its translation: CASSFAFGGPHTEAFF. Complete variable domain (other parts from reference TRBV7-2 and TRBJ1-1): GAGVSQSPSNKVTEKGKDVELRCDPISGHTALYWYRQSLGQGLEFLIYFQGNSAPDKSGLPSDRFSAERTGGSVSTLTIQRTQQEDSAVYLCASSFAFGGPHTEAFFGQGTRLTVV.

Turning to this clonotype: The germline gene is not matched at one end of the junction; a read error may be the cause. V gene TRBV5-1 combines with J gene TRBJ2-7; the D is unclear. The length of the CDR3 is 14 residues. CDR1 is SGHRS, CDR2 YFSETQ, per germline. The DNA for the CDR3 is TGCGCCGGCAGCCCTCCCGGATATTCCTACGAGCAGTACTTC. Residues: CAGSPPGYSYEQYF.

This chain connects TRBV12-3 or TRBV12-4 to TRBJ1-4; D not resolved. The CDR3 contains 15 residues. The ends were cut back, 5 bases at V and 5 bases at J, with 15 bases in the middle. The CDR3 DNA reads as TGTGCCAGCAGTCCCCCATCCAGCGGGAATGAAAAACTGTTTTTT. It translates to CASSPPSSGNEKLFF.

The chain links TRBV3-1 to TRBJ1-5; D is perhaps TRBD1 (6 bases). Germline CDR1 LGHDT, CDR2 YNNKEL (reference sequence). The CDR3 has 17 residues. Trimming stripped 0 bases from V and 1 base from J, with 13 bases between. The CDR3 loop is CASSQDSRGLSNQPQHF. The CDR3 DNA follows: TGTGCCAGCAGCCAAGATTCCAGGGGTTTAAGCAATCAGCCCCAGCATTTT.

This clonotype was seen at least ten times. V and J are TRBV4-2 and TRBJ1-5; D is perhaps TRBD1 (5 bases). Germline-derived CDR1 and CDR2 are LGHNA and YNFKEQ. The germline V and J ends were trimmed by 0 bases and 3 bases, with 9 bases remaining between them. The CDR3 spans 15 residues. CDR3 protein: CASSQEVGVNQPQHF. The CDR3 DNA reads TGTGCCAGCAGCCAAGAGGTAGGGGTCAATCAGCCCCAGCATTTT.

The DNA of the CDR3 is TGTGCCAGCAGCGAGGACCCTCCTTATAATTCACCCCTCCACTTT. This encodes CASSEDPPYNSPLHF. The rearrangement uses TRBV11-2 and TRBJ1-6; D is unclear. V dropped 5 bases and J dropped 4 bases, with 12 bases sitting between them. The CDR3 totals 15 residues. Germline-derived CDR1 and CDR2 are SGHAT and FQNNGV.

The chain is built from TRBV28 and TRBJ2-6; 9 bases match TRBD1. V lost 8 bases and J lost 1; bases outside the gene matches: 9. In germline, CDR1 is MDHEN, CDR2 SYDVKM. CDR3 length: 17 residues. Here the CDR3 reads CASSRDRVLSGANVLTF. In DNA, the CDR3 is TGTGCCAGCTCCCGGGACAGGGTTCTTTCTGGGGCCAACGTCCTGACTTTC.

This clonotype has just a few counts. The J gene is TRBJ2-7, the V gene TRBV7-2; 9 nucleotides match TRBD2. The CDR3 is made up of 15 amino acids. The V and J ends lost 3 bases and 1 base, in that order; junction bases with no gene match: 4. Germline CDR1 reads SGHTA; CDR2 reads FQGNSA. The CDR3 protein is CASSFRLAESYEQYF. CDR3 coding DNA: TGTGCCAGCAGCTTTCGACTAGCGGAATCCTACGAGCAGTACTTC.

The chain recombines TRBV7-2 with TRBJ2-4; a weak D match, TRBD2 (6 bases). V was clipped by 2 bases and J by 3 bases, with 17 bases between them. The germline gives CDR1 SGHTA, CDR2 FQGNSA. This CDR3 spans 17 amino acids. CDR3: CASSLSSGGPGKNIQYF. The CDR3 bases are TGTGCCAGCAGCTTATCCAGCGGAGGGCCGGGCAAAAACATTCAGTACTTC.

The sample holds a few counts of this clonotype. An end of the junction differs from the germline gene, which may be a read error. The chain couples TRBV11-1 to TRBJ2-3; TRBD2 matches at 9 bases. CDR1 is SGHAT, CDR2 FQDESV, per germline (reference sequence). The CDR3 is 14 amino acids. The CDR3, as DNA: TGTGCCAGCAGCATAGCGGGAGGCACAGATACGCAGTATTTT. Its protein is CASSIAGGTDTQYF. The full variable domain, rest sourced from reference TRBV11-1 and TRBJ2-3, is EAEVAQSPRYKITEKSQAVAFWCDPISGHATLYWYRQILGQGPELLVQFQDESVVDDSQLPKDRFSAERLKGVDSTLKIQPAELGDSAMYLCASSIAGGTDTQYFGPGTRLTVL.

The table lists this clonotype with a few counts. The chain carries TRBV7-2 and TRBJ2-5; D could derive from TRBD1 or TRBD2 (5 bases each). V lost 5 bases, J lost 7 bases, and 17 bases lay in between. The germline gives CDR1 SGHTA, CDR2 FQGNSA. The CDR3 runs to 14 residues. In DNA form, the CDR3 reads TGTGCCAGCAGCCGATTAGGGACGGATTCGACCCAGTACTTC. This translates into CASSRLGTDSTQYF.

At least ten counts were recorded for this clonotype. V is TRBV12-3 or TRBV12-4 and J is TRBJ1-5, with D possibly TRBD1 on 5 matching bases. The CDR3 is 14 amino acids. Deletions cut 2 bases from V and 7 bases from J, with 12 bases between. CDR3 nucleotides: TGTGCCAGCAGTTTAAGTCGCAGGGAACAGCCCCAGCATTTT. Translating it yields CASSLSRREQPQHF.

The chain combines TRBV5-1 with TRBJ2-7; the match to TRBD1 covers 7 bases. CDR3 length: 12 residues. CDR1 SGHRS and CDR2 YFSETQ come from the germline V gene. Trimming cost V 5 bases and J 11 bases; bases outside gene matches: 10. CDR3 loop: CASSKQTGWKYF. The CDR3 DNA follows: TGCGCCAGCAGTAAACAGACAGGGTGGAAGTACTTC.

The V gene is TRBV29-1, the J gene TRBJ2-3; no definite D call. The length of the CDR3 is 12 residues. V lost 3 bases, J lost 0 bases, and 4 bases lay in between. From germline, CDR1 is SQVTM and CDR2 ANQGSEA. CDR3 protein: CSVDKSTDTQYF. Written as DNA, the CDR3 is TGCAGCGTTGACAAAAGCACAGATACGCAGTATTTT.

The chain links TRBV11-2 to TRBJ2-3, with D perhaps matching TRBD2 (5 bases). This CDR3 spans 19 amino acids. Germline V gene data show CDR1 as SGHAT and CDR2 as FQNNGV. With 5 bases removed from V and 1 base from J, the gap between germline ends came to 25 bases. This CDR3 reads CASSPLTLGRGGGTDTQYF. The CDR3 DNA is TGTGCCAGCAGCCCGTTGACCCTCGGTCGGGGTGGCGGCACAGATACGCAGTATTTT. The entire variable domain, with the rest obtained from reference TRBV11-2 and TRBJ2-3, is as follows: EAGVAQSPRYKIIEKRQSVAFWCNPISGHATLYWYQQILGQGPKLLIQFQNNGVVDDSQLPKDRFSAERLKGVDSTLKIQPAKLEDSAVYLCASSPLTLGRGGGTDTQYFGPGTRLTVL.